This paragraph reports one T cell receptor (beta chain). Its antigen has not been determined. There are no base qualities to consult, and no much larger clone falls within one base. The 39 donors, aged about 6 to 100 years, were systemically healthy Caucasian individuals from Russia. Roughly 11 milliliters of peripheral blood were drawn from each donor into EDTA-treated Vacutainer tubes. Ficoll-Paque density-gradient centrifugation was used to isolate PBMCs, with at least 7 million obtained per sample. Trizol reagent was used to extract total RNA from the PBMCs, yielding at least 6 micrograms per sample. For every donor, an aliquot of PBMCs went through flow cytometry to measure the percentages of naive CD45RAhigh/CD27high T cells. Receptor libraries were prepared by 5' RACE. The reads were generated on an Illumina HiSeq 2500. A second PCR of roughly 6 to 12 cycles was run with a J-beta primer mix and a sample-barcoded 5' primer. Each TCR beta cDNA molecule received a unique molecular identifier from a template-switch 5' adaptor carrying 12 random nucleotides. Each sample yielded at least 3 million CDR3-containing paired-end reads. First-strand cDNA synthesis was performed from all RNA using the Mint cDNA synthesis kit, with priming by a TRBC-specific oligonucleotide. All cDNA was treated with uracil-DNA glycosylase and then went through a first 18-cycle PCR with the universal primers M1SS and BC2_uni_R. From the authors' description of their analysis: Each sample was normalized by randomly selecting 1 million high-quality reads, each carrying a distinct molecular identifier. Instead of being binned into consensus sequences, reads that shared molecular identifiers were thrown out. MiTCR, with a Q25 quality threshold and the strictest error-elimination algorithm, was used for CDR3 identification, clonotype clustering and error correction. Lower-bound total TCR beta diversity was estimated with a nonparametric unseen species model using Euler transformation. TCRdb handled the public reads itself, with Q25 trimming in fastp and clone calling in MiXCR, and kept productive beta chains. Each CDR3 protein appears once, grouped with its most common genes and DNA. TCRdb's processing, not the study's, gives the V and J calls here. This sample has 800,000 to 1,000,000 distinct CDR3 sequences in its table, and 48% of those were observed once. About an eighth of the sample belongs to the ten largest clones.

Between the V and J ends, shortened by 5 bases and 0 bases respectively, the junction contains 14 bases. Reading from cysteine to phenylalanine, the CDR3 counts 16 amino acids. The sequence is cut down to CDR3 DNA, 48 bases in frame from base 1. CDR1 SEHNR and CDR2 FQNEAQ are derived from the germline V gene (reference sequence). This sample was taken from a study of blood T cells in healthy people across ages (dated by TCRdb to the mid-2010s). With respect to the entire study: In model experiments, template switching captured about one uniquely barcoded TCR beta cDNA molecule for every two T cells. Donors were grouped into four age groups: young (average roughly 17 years), middle-aged (roughly 37), aged (about 60) and long-lived (around 80). Using deep sequencing normalized with unique cDNA molecular identifiers, the study measured how TCR beta repertoire diversity changes with age. To avoid experimental bias, donors of different ages were spread randomly across the sequencing lanes. The study analyzed two additional independent replicas of 1 million unique cDNA reads from the same blood draw for two donors, one aged 18 to 30 and one aged 80 or older.

Results the study describes overall, beyond this receptor: Compared with the aged group, the long-lived group had more naive CD4+ T cells, fewer expanded clones and increased TCR diversity, suggesting age selection. Estimates of total diversity based on one million sequenced T cells were considered lower bounds and underestimates. Observed TCR beta diversity correlated strongly with the percentage of naive T cells measured by flow cytometry. Observed TCR beta diversity per million T cells fell roughly linearly with age, and a significant reduction was already apparent by age around 44. Because profiling used bulk unsorted PBMCs, naive and antigen-experienced compartments could not be compared conclusively. Donor CMV infection status was unknown, potentially confounding age-related changes in expanded clonotypes.

The sample comprised blood. In this chain, TRBV7-9 is recombined with TRBJ2-4; TRBD1 is a possible D gene, resting on 6 matching bases. The clonotype originates from a man between 25 and 39 years old in good health. DNA sequence: TGTGCCAGCAGCCCCTGGACAGATCTAGCCAAAAACATTCAGTACTTC. Its product reads: CASSPWTDLAKNIQYF.